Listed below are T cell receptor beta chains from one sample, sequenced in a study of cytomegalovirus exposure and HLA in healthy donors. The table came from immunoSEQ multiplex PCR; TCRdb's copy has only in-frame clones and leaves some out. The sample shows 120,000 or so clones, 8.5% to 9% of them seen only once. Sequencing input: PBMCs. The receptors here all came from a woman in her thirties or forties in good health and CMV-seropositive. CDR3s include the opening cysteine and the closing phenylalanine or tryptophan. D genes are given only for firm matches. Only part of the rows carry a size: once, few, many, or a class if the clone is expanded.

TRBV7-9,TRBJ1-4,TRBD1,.,TGTGCCAGCAGCGACGGGACAGGAGGTTTAGGGTTTTTT,CASSDGTGGLGFF
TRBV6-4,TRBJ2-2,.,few,TGTGCCAGCTCCGGGGAAGGGCACACCGGGGAGCTGTTTTTT,CASSGEGHTGELFF
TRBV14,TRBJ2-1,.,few,TGTGCCAGCAGCCAAAACAGGGTCAACAATGAGCAGTTCTTC,CASSQNRVNNEQFF
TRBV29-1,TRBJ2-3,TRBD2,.,TGCAGCGTTGAGAGGGGTTTAGCGGGGGGCTGGACTAGCACAGATACGCAGTATTTT,CSVERGLAGGWTSTDTQYF
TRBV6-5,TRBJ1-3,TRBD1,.,TGTGCCAGCAGTCGGATGGACAGGGCTGGAAACACCATATATTTT,CASSRMDRAGNTIYF
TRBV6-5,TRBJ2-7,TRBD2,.,TGTGCCAGCAGGTTTAGCGGGGGGGCCTCCGAGCAGTACTTC,CASRFSGGASEQYF
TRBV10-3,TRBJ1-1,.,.,TGTGCCATCAGCGACAGAAATAACAAGGACGCTGAAGCTTTCTTT,CAISDRNNKDAEAFF
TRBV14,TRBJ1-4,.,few,TGTGCCAGCAGCCAAGTCGGGGGAAACGGTGAAAAACTGTTTTTT,CASSQVGGNGEKLFF
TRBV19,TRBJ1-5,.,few,TGTGCCAGTACCAGTACAGGTCTACCGAATCAGCCCCAGCATTTT,CASTSTGLPNQPQHF
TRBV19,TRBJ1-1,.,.,TGTGCCAGTAGTATAGTCACGGAGACTGAAGCTTTCTTT,CASSIVTETEAFF
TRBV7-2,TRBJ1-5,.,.,TGTGCCAGCAGCTTTTGGGTAACAGACAATAGCAATCAGCCCCAGCATTTT,CASSFWVTDNSNQPQHF
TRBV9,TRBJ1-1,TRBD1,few,TGTGCCAGCAGCGGTGCCGGACAGGGAGAGGGCACTGAAGCTTTCTTT,CASSGAGQGEGTEAFF
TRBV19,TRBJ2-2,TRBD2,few,TGTGCCAGTGGCCCTCTAGCGGGGGACACCGGGGAGCTGTTTTTT,CASGPLAGDTGELFF
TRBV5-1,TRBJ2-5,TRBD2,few,TGCGCCAGCAGCTTAAGTCTAGCGGCTCAAGAGACCCAGTACTTC,CASSLSLAAQETQYF
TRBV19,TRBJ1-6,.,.,TGTGCCAGTAGTATGAGCTGGAAAGGGGATAATTCACCCCTCCACTTT,CASSMSWKGDNSPLHF
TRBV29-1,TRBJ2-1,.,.,TGCAGCGCCTCTGGACAGAAGTCCTACAATGAGCAGTTCTTC,CSASGQKSYNEQFF
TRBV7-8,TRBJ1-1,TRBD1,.,TGTGCCAGCAGCTTAGGACTTAGGGGGCGCGCTGAAGCTTTCTTT,CASSLGLRGRAEAFF
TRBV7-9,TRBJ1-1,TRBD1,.,TGTGCCAGCAGCTTAGGGGACAGGGGAGCTTTCTTT,CASSLGDRGAFF
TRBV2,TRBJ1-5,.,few,TGTGCCAGCAGGCCTGGTAGGGGAAGTGGCAATCAGCCCCAGCATTTT,CASRPGRGSGNQPQHF
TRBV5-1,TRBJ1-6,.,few,TGCGCCAGCAGCTTATCGCGGGGATCCTATAATTCACCCCTCCACTTT,CASSLSRGSYNSPLHF
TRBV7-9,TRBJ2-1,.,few,TGTGCCAGCAGCCCGACAGAGGGCGTCAGGGGCTACAATGAGCAGTTCTTC,CASSPTEGVRGYNEQFF
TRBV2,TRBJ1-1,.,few,TGTGCCAGCAGTGACGGAGTAGGGAACACTGAAGCTTTCTTT,CASSDGVGNTEAFF
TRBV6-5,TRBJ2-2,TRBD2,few,TGTGCCATCCGCCGGGGGGGGACCACCGGGGAGCTGTTTTTT,CAIRRGGTTGELFF
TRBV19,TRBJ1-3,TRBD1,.,TGTGCCAGTAGTGCGACAGGGGGCTCGTCTGGAAACACCATATATTTT,CASSATGGSSGNTIYF
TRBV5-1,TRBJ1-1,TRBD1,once,TGCGCCAGCAGCCGGGACAGAATGAACACTGAAGCTTTCTTT,CASSRDRMNTEAFF
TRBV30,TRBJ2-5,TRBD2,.,TGTGCCTGGAGTGTGAATAGCGGGCCTCCCGAGACCCAGTACTTC,CAWSVNSGPPETQYF
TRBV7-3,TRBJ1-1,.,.,TGTGCCAGCAGCTCTTCGACAGTGAACACTGAAGCTTTCTTT,CASSSSTVNTEAFF
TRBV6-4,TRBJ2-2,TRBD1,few,TGTGCCAGCAGTCGCTCCGGGACAGGGAGGACCGGGGAGCTGTTTTTT,CASSRSGTGRTGELFF
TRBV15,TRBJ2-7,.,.,TGTGCCACCAGCAGAGGGGGCAGCTCCTACGAGCAGTACTTC,CATSRGGSSYEQYF
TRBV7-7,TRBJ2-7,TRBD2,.,TGTGCCAGCAGCTTGGGGGAGGGTTACGAGCAGTACTTC,CASSLGEGYEQYF
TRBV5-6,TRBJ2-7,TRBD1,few,TGTGCCAGCAGGGAGGGACAGGGCTCCTACGAGCAGTACTTC,CASREGQGSYEQYF
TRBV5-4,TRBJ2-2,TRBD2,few,TGTGCCAGCAGCGAGGCTAGCGGGGGGGCCGGGGAGCTGTTTTTT,CASSEASGGAGELFF
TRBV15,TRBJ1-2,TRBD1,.,TGTGCCACCAGCGGAGACAGGGAGCCCGGGGGTGGCTACACCTTC,CATSGDREPGGGYTF
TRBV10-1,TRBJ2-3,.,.,TGCGCCAGCAGTGACCATAGAAACGCAGATACGCAGTATTTT,CASSDHRNADTQYF
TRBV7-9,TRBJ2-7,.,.,TGTGCCAGCAGTCTCACAGGAATGGGCGAGCAGTACTTC,CASSLTGMGEQYF
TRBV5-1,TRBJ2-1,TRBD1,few,TGCGCCAGCAGCTTCGGGGACAGGGGCAAGTACAATGAGCAGTTCTTC,CASSFGDRGKYNEQFF
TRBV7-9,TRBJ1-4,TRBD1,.,TGTGCCAGCAGCCTCAGACAGGGGAGGGGAACTAATGAAAAACTGTTTTTT,CASSLRQGRGTNEKLFF
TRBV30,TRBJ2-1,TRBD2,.,TGTGCCTGGATGGGGGGTCCGGGCCGGGGGGGCTACAATGAGCAGTTCTTC,CAWMGGPGRGGYNEQFF
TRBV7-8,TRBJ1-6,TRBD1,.,TGTGCCAGCAGCTTTGGACAGGGGGTTAATTCACCCCTCCACTTT,CASSFGQGVNSPLHF
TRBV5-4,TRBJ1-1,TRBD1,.,TGTGCCAGCAGCACCTCGGACAGGCCCGAAGCTTTCTTT,CASSTSDRPEAFF
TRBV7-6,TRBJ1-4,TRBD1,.,TGTGCCAGCAGCTCAGACAGGGCGAGGAGTGAAAAACTGTTTTTT,CASSSDRARSEKLFF
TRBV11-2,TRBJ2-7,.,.,TGTGCCAGCAGCTTAGTTCGGGCAGGGGTTTACGAGCAGTACTTC,CASSLVRAGVYEQYF
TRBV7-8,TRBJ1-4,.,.,TGTGCCAGCTCCGACAGAACCGTAGAGGAAAAACTGTTTTTT,CASSDRTVEEKLFF
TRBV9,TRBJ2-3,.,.,TGTGCCAGCAGTCCTACTAGTTTACCTGGAACGCAGTATTTT,CASSPTSLPGTQYF
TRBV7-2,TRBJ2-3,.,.,TGTGCCAGCAGCCCCTGGGGCGGGGTCACAGATACGCAGTATTTT,CASSPWGGVTDTQYF
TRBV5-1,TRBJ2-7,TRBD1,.,TGCGCCAGCAGCTTGGACGGGACAGGGAACTACGAGCAGTACTTC,CASSLDGTGNYEQYF
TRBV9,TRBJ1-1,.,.,TGTGCCAGCAGTGGAGGGACGGCTAACACTGAAGCTTTCTTT,CASSGGTANTEAFF
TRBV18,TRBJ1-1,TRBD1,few,TGTGCCAGCTCACCGGGACAGTACCTGAACACTGAAGCTTTCTTT,CASSPGQYLNTEAFF
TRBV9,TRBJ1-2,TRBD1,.,TGTGCCAGCAGAGGGACAGGGACCAACTATGGCTACACCTTC,CASRGTGTNYGYTF
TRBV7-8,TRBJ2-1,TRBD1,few,TGTGCCAGCAGAAATAACAGGGGGCGACGTGACAATGAGCAGTTCTTC,CASRNNRGRRDNEQFF